The 7 T cell receptor beta chains in this list originate from one sample, sequenced in a study of cytomegalovirus exposure and HLA in healthy donors. PCR amplification relied on 60 Vbeta primers (plus 13 Jbeta primers). Produced via immunoSEQ multiplex PCR; TCRdb's table is partial and in-frame only. The profile covers around 61,000 clones, with about 63% appearing a single time and around 17% taken by the ten largest. Specimen: PBMCs. These receptors all come from a man aged 35 to 55 in good health and CMV-seropositive.

The gene calls are TRBV19 and TRBJ1-1; TRBD1 agrees at 10 bases. The V and J ends lost 5 bases and 5 bases, in that order; junction bases with no gene match: 11. Germline CDR1 and CDR2: LNHDA and SQIVND (reference sequence). The CDR3 runs 16 residues. CDR3 region: CASSPRDRGRWTEAFF. The CDR3 DNA sequence: TGTGCCAGTAGTCCCCGAGACAGGGGGCGGTGGACTGAAGCTTTCTTT.

The chain combines TRBV19 with TRBJ1-2, with D perhaps matching TRBD1 (6 bases). The length of the CDR3 is 14 residues. The germline CDR1 and CDR2 sequences are LNHDA and SQIVND (reference sequence). The V end was cut by 7 bases, the J end by 6 bases, with 18 bases between. CDR3 nucleotide sequence: TGTGCCAGTACCCCGGACAGAGCAGGCGATGGCTACACCTTC. It specifies CASTPDRAGDGYTF.

Remarks on this clone: In the same sample, other DNA sequences code for this CDR3. This chain joins TRBV19 and TRBJ1-5; no definite D call. V gave up 1 base and J gave up 1 base, with 11 bases separating them. The germline CDR1 and CDR2 sequences are LNHDA and SQIVND (reference sequence). The CDR3 contains 16 residues. The CDR3 sequence: CASSIGTGRSNQPQHF. CDR3 nucleotides: TGTGCCAGTAGTATAGGTACGGGGAGGAGCAATCAGCCCCAGCATTTT.

The rearrangement uses TRBV6-1 and TRBJ2-3; 12 nucleotides align to TRBD2. Germline-derived CDR1 and CDR2 are MNHNS and SASEGT. Trimming cost V 6 bases and J 2 bases; bases outside gene matches: 3. This CDR3 is built from 15 residues. Here the CDR3 reads CASSGLAGPTDTQYF. CDR3 sequence (DNA): TGTGCCAGCAGCGGACTAGCGGGACCCACAGATACGCAGTATTTT.

The chain is built from TRBV19 and TRBJ1-5; 9 bases map to TRBD1. The germline V gene has CDR1 LNHDA and CDR2 SQIVND (reference sequence). The CDR3 contains 15 residues. The J segment lost 8 bases and the V segment lost 3 bases, leaving 8 bases of the junction unmatched. This CDR3 is CASSIGSDRGKPQHF. The DNA of the CDR3 is TGTGCCAGTAGTATTGGCTCGGACAGGGGCAAGCCCCAGCATTTT.

This rearrangement joins TRBV19 to TRBJ2-3; D gene unclear. From germline, CDR1 is LNHDA and CDR2 SQIVND (reference sequence). Trimming took off 3 bases at V and 2 bases at J, with 12 bases between the two ends. There are 15 residues in the CDR3. In DNA, the CDR3 is TGTGCCAGTAGTATTTCACGAACATACACAGATACGCAGTATTTT. Translation: CASSISRTYTDTQYF. Full variable domain (rest looked up from reference TRBV19 and TRBJ2-3): DGGITQSPKYLFRKEGQNVTLSCEQNLNHDAMYWYRQDPGQGLRLIYYSQIVNDFQKGDIAEGYSVSREKKESFPLTVTSAQKNPTAFYLCASSISRTYTDTQYFGPGTRLTVL.

The chain recombines TRBV7-3 with TRBJ1-1, with 9 bases identical to TRBD1. V shed 5 bases, J shed 4 bases, and the junction held 2 bases outside the gene matches. The CDR3 loop spans 13 amino acids. CDR1 is SGHTA, CDR2 FQGTGA, per germline. CDR3 in amino acids: CASSDRGGTEAFF. The CDR3 coding sequence is TGTGCCAGCAGCGACAGGGGGGGCACTGAAGCTTTCTTT.